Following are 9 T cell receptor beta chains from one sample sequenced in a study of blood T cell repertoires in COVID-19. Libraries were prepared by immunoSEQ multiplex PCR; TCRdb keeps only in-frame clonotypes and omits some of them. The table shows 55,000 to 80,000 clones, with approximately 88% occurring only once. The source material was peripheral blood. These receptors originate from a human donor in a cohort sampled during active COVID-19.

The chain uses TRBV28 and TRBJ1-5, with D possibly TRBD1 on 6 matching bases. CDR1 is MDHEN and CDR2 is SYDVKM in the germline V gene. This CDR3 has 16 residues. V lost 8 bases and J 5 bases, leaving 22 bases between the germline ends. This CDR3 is CASQKGEGHGDQPQHF. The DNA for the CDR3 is TGTGCCAGCCAAAAGGGTGAGGGACACGGGGATCAGCCCCAGCATTTT.

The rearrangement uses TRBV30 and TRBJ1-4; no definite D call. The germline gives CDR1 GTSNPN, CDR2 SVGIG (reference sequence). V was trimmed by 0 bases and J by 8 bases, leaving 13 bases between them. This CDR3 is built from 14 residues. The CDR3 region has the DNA TGTGCCTGGAGTGTCGGGTTGGGAGGAGAAAAACTGTTTTTT. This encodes CAWSVGLGGEKLFF.

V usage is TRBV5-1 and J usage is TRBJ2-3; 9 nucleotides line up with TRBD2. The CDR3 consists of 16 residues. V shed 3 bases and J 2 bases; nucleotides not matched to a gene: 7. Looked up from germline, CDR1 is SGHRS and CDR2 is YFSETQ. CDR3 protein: CASSSAGGINTDTQYF. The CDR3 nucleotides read TGCGCCAGCAGCTCCGCGGGGGGGATAAACACAGATACGCAGTATTTT.

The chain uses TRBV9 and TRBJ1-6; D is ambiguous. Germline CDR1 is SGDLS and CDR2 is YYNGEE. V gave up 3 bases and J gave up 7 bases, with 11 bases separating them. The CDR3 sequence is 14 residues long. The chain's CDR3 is CASSARERNSPLHF. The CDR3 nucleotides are TGTGCCAGCAGCGCGCGTGAGAGAAATTCACCCCTCCACTTT.

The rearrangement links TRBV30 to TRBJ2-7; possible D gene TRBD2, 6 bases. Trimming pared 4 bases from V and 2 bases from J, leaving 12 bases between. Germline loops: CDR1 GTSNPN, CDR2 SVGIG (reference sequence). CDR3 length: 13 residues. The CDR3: CAWTRAGPYEQYF. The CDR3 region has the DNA TGTGCCTGGACCAGAGCGGGTCCCTACGAGCAGTACTTC.

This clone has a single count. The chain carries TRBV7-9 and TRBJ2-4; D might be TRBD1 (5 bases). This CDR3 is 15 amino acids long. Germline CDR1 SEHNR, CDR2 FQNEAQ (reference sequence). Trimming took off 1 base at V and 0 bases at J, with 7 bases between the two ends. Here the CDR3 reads CASSLGQLAKNIQYF. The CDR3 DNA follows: TGTGCCAGCAGCTTAGGACAGCTAGCCAAAAACATTCAGTACTTC.

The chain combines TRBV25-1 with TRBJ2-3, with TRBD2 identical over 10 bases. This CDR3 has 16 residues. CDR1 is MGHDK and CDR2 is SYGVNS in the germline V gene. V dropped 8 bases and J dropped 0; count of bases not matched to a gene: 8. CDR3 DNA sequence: TGTGCCAGCGAGACACAGCGGGGGGGCAGCACAGATACGCAGTATTTT. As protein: CASETQRGGSTDTQYF.

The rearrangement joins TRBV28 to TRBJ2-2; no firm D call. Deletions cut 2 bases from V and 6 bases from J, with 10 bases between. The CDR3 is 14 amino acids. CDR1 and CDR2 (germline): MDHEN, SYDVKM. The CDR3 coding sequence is TGTGCCAGCAGTTTACCGACAAAGTCCGGGGAGCTGTTTTTT. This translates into CASSLPTKSGELFF.

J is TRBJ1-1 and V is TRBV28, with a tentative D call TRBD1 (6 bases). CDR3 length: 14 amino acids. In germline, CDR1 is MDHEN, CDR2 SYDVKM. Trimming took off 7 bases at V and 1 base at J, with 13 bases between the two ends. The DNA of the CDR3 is TGTGCCAGCATCTGGGGGCGAAAGAACACTGAAGCTTTCTTT. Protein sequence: CASIWGRKNTEAFF. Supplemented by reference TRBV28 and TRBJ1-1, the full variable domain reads DVKVTQSSRYLVKRTGEKVFLECVQDMDHENMFWYRQDPGLGLRLIYFSYDVKMKEKGDIPEGYSVSREKKERFSLILESASTNQTSMYLCASIWGRKNTEAFFGQGTRLTVV.